The 29 T cell receptor beta chains presented below share a single source sample, sequenced in a study of early T cells in non-severe SARS-CoV-2 infection. TCRdb analysed the 5' RACE reads with MiXCR anew, one entry per CDR3 protein. The sample holds more than 90,000 distinct CDR3 sequences, about 13% seen once. What was sequenced was whole blood. These receptor sequences come from an adult who was a healthcare worker with PCR-confirmed SARS-CoV-2 infection or an uninfected control (not recorded which).

There are many counts of this clonotype. The genes are TRBV28 and TRBJ2-1; D remains ambiguous. The CDR3 consists of 13 residues. Germline V gene lookup returns CDR1 MDHEN and CDR2 SYDVKM. Trimming pared 2 bases from V and 6 bases from J, leaving 8 bases between. CDR3 sequence (DNA): TGTGCCAGCAGTTTAAGTCCCATCAATGAGCAGTTCTTC. Translated: CASSLSPINEQFF.

The chain recombines TRBV29-1 with TRBJ1-4, with a tentative D call TRBD1 (5 bases). CDR3 length: 12 residues. The V end was cut by 4 bases, the J end by 5 bases, with 8 bases between. Germline V gene sequence: CDR1 SQVTM, CDR2 ANQGSEA. The chain's CDR3 is CSVGEGNEKLFF. In DNA form, the CDR3 reads TGCAGCGTTGGAGAGGGGAATGAAAAACTGTTTTTT.

The table lists this clonotype with many counts. This chain links TRBV21-1 with TRBJ1-1. TRBV21-1 is listed as a pseudogene. The CDR3 runs to 20 residues. DNA of the CDR3: TGTGCCAGCAGCAAGTGGTGGTATGATCGGAGGGTACAGCTTAACACTGAAGCTTTCTTT. Translated, it gives CASSKWWYDRRVQLNTEAFF.

The V and J genes are TRBV11-2 and TRBJ2-1; D uncertain. The ends were cut back, 2 bases at V and 7 bases at J, with 6 bases in the middle. This CDR3 contains 12 residues. Germline V gives CDR1 SGHAT, CDR2 FQNNGV. Written as DNA, the CDR3 is TGTGCCAGCAGCTTAATCTGGAATGAGCAGTTCTTC. Protein: CASSLIWNEQFF. Using reference TRBV11-2 and TRBJ2-1 for the parts outside the CDR3, the full variable domain is EAGVAQSPRYKIIEKRQSVAFWCNPISGHATLYWYQQILGQGPKLLIQFQNNGVVDDSQLPKDRFSAERLKGVDSTLKIQPAKLEDSAVYLCASSLIWNEQFFGPGTRLTVL.

At least ten counts were recorded for this clonotype. This sequence joins TRBV6-5 and TRBJ2-5; D is unresolved. Trimming stripped 5 bases from V and 7 bases from J, with 8 bases between. The CDR3 consists of 11 residues. The germline gives CDR1 MNHEY, CDR2 SVGAGI. The CDR3: CASSTSRTQYF. CDR3 bases: TGTGCCAGCAGTACCTCAAGGACCCAGTACTTC.

There are a few counts of this clonotype. The chain employs TRBV6-1 and TRBJ1-5; tentative D call: TRBD1 (6 bases). V lost 6 bases and J lost 7, with 16 bases in between. The CDR3 is 14 residues long. Germline lookup yields CDR1 MNHNS and CDR2 SASEGT. The chain's CDR3 is CASREYTGNQPQHF. In nucleotides, the CDR3 is TGTGCCAGCAGGGAATATACAGGGAACCAGCCCCAGCATTTT.

Ten or more counts support this clonotype. This rearrangement joins TRBV5-1 to TRBJ2-1, with D hard to call. Germline V CDR1 and CDR2: SGHRS, YFSETQ. There are 13 residues in the CDR3. V was clipped by 0 bases and J by 7 bases, with 8 bases between them. CDR3 sequence reads: CASSLVAVNEQFF. For the CDR3, the DNA is TGCGCCAGCAGCTTGGTGGCGGTAAATGAGCAGTTCTTC.

Ten or more counts support this clonotype. The chain joins TRBV12-3 or TRBV12-4 to TRBJ2-2; a possible D gene is TRBD2 (5 bases). This CDR3 region has 14 residues. Trimming stripped 5 bases from V and 2 bases from J, with 9 bases between. This chain's CDR3 is CASSSGTNTGELFF. The CDR3 nucleotides read TGTGCCAGCAGTAGCGGCACAAACACCGGGGAGCTGTTTTTT.

This chain links TRBV29-1 with TRBJ2-7, with 10 bases aligning to TRBD1. The CDR3 sequence is 14 residues long. Germline lookup yields CDR1 SQVTM and CDR2 ANQGSEA. Trimming took 6 bases from V and 1 from J; bases not matched to a gene: 6. The DNA for the CDR3 is TGCAGCGTCCGGACAGGGGGTCAGTCCTACGAGCAGTACTTC. Translating gives CSVRTGGQSYEQYF.

Concerning this clonotype itself: A much bigger clone sits one base away, suggesting this may be a read error. The chain employs TRBV7-6 and TRBJ2-6, with D perhaps TRBD1 or TRBD2 (5 bases each). There are 17 residues in the CDR3. Per the germline V gene, CDR1 is SGHVS and CDR2 is FNYEAQ. CDR3 region: CVSSFGAAASGANVLTF. DNA of the CDR3: TGTGTCAGCAGCTTCGGGGCAGCAGCCTCTGGGGCCAACGTCCTGACTTTC.

The gene calls are TRBV15 and TRBJ2-7; TRBD2 agrees at 10 bases. This CDR3 is 21 amino acids long. Germline trimming cut 2 bases from V and 5 bases from J; bases unmatched to any gene: 24. Germline V gives CDR1 LNHNV, CDR2 YYDKDF (reference sequence). CDR3 sequence: CATSRPSHRITSGVLTNEQYF. In DNA, the CDR3 is TGTGCCACCAGCAGACCATCTCACAGGATAACTAGCGGGGTTTTAACTAACGAGCAGTACTTC.

This sequence joins TRBV5-1 and TRBJ1-2; D perhaps matches TRBD1 (6 bases). V was clipped by 0 bases and J by 3 bases, with 6 bases between them. CDR3 length: 13 residues. Germline V CDR1 and CDR2: SGHRS, YFSETQ. CDR3 residues: CASSLAGDYGYTF. The CDR3, as DNA: TGCGCCAGCAGCTTGGCAGGGGACTATGGCTACACCTTC.

This clonotype has ten or more counts. V is TRBV12-3 or TRBV12-4 and J is TRBJ1-3, with D perhaps TRBD1 (5 bases). CDR3 length: 16 amino acids. The V end was cut by 2 bases, the J end by 0 bases, with 11 bases between. Here the CDR3 DNA reads TGTGCCAGCAGTTTACAGGGTAGGGGCTCTGGAAACACCATATATTTT. Its translation is CASSLQGRGSGNTIYF.

This clonotype was picked up a small number of times. This sequence joins TRBV14 and TRBJ1-1, with TRBD1 matching over 7 bases. V shed 4 bases, J shed 8 bases, and the junction held 7 bases outside the gene matches. Per the germline V gene, CDR1 is SGHDN and CDR2 is FVKESK. The CDR3 covers 13 residues. The CDR3 region is CASSRQGVREAFF. CDR3 DNA: TGTGCCAGCAGCCGACAGGGAGTCCGAGAAGCTTTCTTT.

The V gene is TRBV20-1, the J gene TRBJ1-1; 7 nucleotides agree with TRBD1. The CDR3 spans 13 residues. Germline CDR1 and CDR2: DFQATT and SNEGSKA (reference sequence). J was trimmed by 3 bases and V by 6 bases; bases with no gene match: 7. The DNA for the CDR3 is TGCAGTGCCGGCAGGGGGTTGGACACTGAAGCTTTCTTT. It yields the protein CSAGRGLDTEAFF.

This clonotype occurred many times. The rearrangement joins TRBV5-5 to TRBJ2-1; 7 bases are a match to TRBD2. The J segment lost 8 bases and the V segment lost 3 bases, leaving 8 bases of the junction unmatched. Looked up from germline, CDR1 is SGHKS and CDR2 is YYEKEE (reference sequence). The CDR3 length is 14 residues. CDR3 DNA sequence: TGTGCCAGCAGCTCCAGCGGGGAGAGGGATGAGCAGTTCTTC. Amino acid sequence: CASSSSGERDEQFF.

The V and J genes are TRBV29-1 and TRBJ2-3; D is undetermined. V gave up 1 base and J gave up 0 bases, with 14 bases separating them. Germline V gene sequence: CDR1 SQVTM, CDR2 ANQGSEA. The CDR3 consists of 16 residues. Written as DNA, the CDR3 is TGCAGCGTTGAAGGCCCCGGGTCAGGTAGCACAGATACGCAGTATTTT. This sequence encodes CSVEGPGSGSTDTQYF.

J is TRBJ2-7 and V is TRBV2; 9 bases map to TRBD1. V lost 5 bases to trimming and J lost 5 bases; unmatched junction nucleotides: 7. CDR3 length equals 14 residues. Germline CDR1 is SNHLY and CDR2 is FYNNEI. The CDR3 coding sequence is TGTGCCAGCAGTCGGACAGGGGTCGTGGACGAGCAGTACTTC. Translation gives CASSRTGVVDEQYF. Full variable domain (outside the CDR3, taken from reference TRBV2 and TRBJ2-7): EPEVTQTPSHQVTQMGQEVILRCVPISNHLYFYWYRQILGQKVEFLVSFYNNEISEKSEIFDDQFSVERPDGSNFTLKIRSTKLEDSAMYFCASSRTGVVDEQYFGPGTRLTVT.

This clonotype was seen more than once but under ten times. The gene calls are TRBV28 and TRBJ2-5; TRBD1 agrees at 7 bases. The germline V gene has CDR1 MDHEN and CDR2 SYDVKM. V dropped 5 bases and J dropped 6; count of bases not matched to a gene: 6. The CDR3 spans 13 residues. The CDR3 here is CASSTTGVKTQYF. For the CDR3, the DNA is TGTGCCAGCAGTACAACAGGGGTAAAGACCCAGTACTTC.

This clonotype has a count of ten or more. The gene calls are TRBV2 and TRBJ2-3; maybe TRBD2 (6 bases). Germline CDR1 SNHLY, CDR2 FYNNEI. Trimming cost V 6 bases and J 4 bases, with 11 bases left between them. This CDR3 is built from 13 residues. CDR3 coding DNA: TGTGCCAGCAGCATCGGGACTGCAGATACGCAGTATTTT. Protein: CASSIGTADTQYF.

This clonotype was counted ten times or more. J is TRBJ2-3 and V is TRBV10-3; the D is unclear. V lost 6 bases, J lost 2 bases, and 9 bases lay in between. The germline V gene encodes CDR1 ENHRY and CDR2 SYGVKD. The CDR3 covers 13 residues. The CDR3 coding sequence is TGTGCCATCAGATTGCGGACCACAGATACGCAGTATTTT. Translating gives CAIRLRTTDTQYF.

This clonotype occurred many times. V and J are TRBV7-9 and TRBJ2-4; TRBD1 matches 8 bases. CDR1 SEHNR and CDR2 FQNEAQ come from the germline V gene (reference sequence). The CDR3 sequence is 15 residues long. The J segment lost 7 bases and the V segment lost 5 bases, leaving 10 bases of the junction unmatched. Here the CDR3 reads CASSPTGGSWNIQYF. In DNA form, the CDR3 reads TGTGCCAGCAGCCCTACAGGGGGGAGTTGGAACATTCAGTACTTC.

This clonotype was observed a few times. The V call is TRBV12-3 or TRBV12-4, the J call TRBJ1-5; D possibly corresponds to TRBD1 (5 bases). The germline V and J ends were trimmed by 6 bases and 7 bases, with 10 bases remaining between them. This CDR3 is built from 12 residues. CDR3 coding DNA: TGTGCCAGCAGGGAAGGGACGCAGCCCCAGCATTTT. It yields the protein CASREGTQPQHF.

This clonotype was detected only a few times. The chain uses TRBV9 and TRBJ1-1; the D is unclear. V was pared by 2 bases and J by 0 bases, with 8 bases between. The CDR3 sequence is 14 residues long. Germline V gene sequence: CDR1 SGDLS, CDR2 YYNGEE. This CDR3 is CASSVGAMNTEAFF. The DNA for the CDR3 is TGTGCCAGCAGCGTCGGAGCTATGAACACTGAAGCTTTCTTT. Variable domain in full (rest from reference TRBV9 and TRBJ1-1): DSGVTQTPKHLITATGQRVTLRCSPRSGDLSVYWYQQSLDQGLQFLIQYYNGEERAKGNILERFSAQQFPDLHSELNLSSLELGDSALYFCASSVGAMNTEAFFGQGTRLTVV.

There are many counts of this clonotype. The chain uses TRBV28 and TRBJ2-3, with D tentatively TRBD1 or TRBD2 (5 bases each). The CDR3 loop spans 12 amino acids. The V end was cut by 1 base, the J end by 13 bases, with 12 bases between. Per germline, CDR1 MDHEN and CDR2 SYDVKM. The CDR3 reads CASSLFAGTKYF. For the CDR3, the DNA is TGTGCCAGCAGTTTATTTGCAGGGACGAAGTATTTT.

By frequency in the sample, this clonotype is medium-sized. This chain uses TRBV6-1 with TRBJ2-2; D gene unclear. CDR3 length equals 14 residues. The germline gives CDR1 MNHNS, CDR2 SASEGT. Trimming cost V 3 bases and J 6 bases, with 11 bases left between them. CDR3 nucleotide sequence: TGTGCCAGCAGTGAGACTCCCCGGGCCGGGGAGCTGTTTTTT. It yields the protein CASSETPRAGELFF.

This clonotype was detected ten times or more. The CDR3 coding sequence is TGTGCCAGCAGTCGACAGGGCCCTAATCAGCCCCAGCATTTT. Translating gives CASSRQGPNQPQHF. The chain has TRBV27 and TRBJ1-5, with TRBD1 matching over 7 bases. V was clipped by 5 bases and J by 4 bases; unmatched bases: 5. Germline CDR1 MNHEY, CDR2 SMNVEV (reference sequence). The CDR3 is 14 amino acids.

This clonotype was seen ten or more times. The chain is built from TRBV28 and TRBJ2-7; D gene ambiguous. Germline assignment: CDR1 MDHEN and CDR2 SYDVKM. The V gene lost 2 bases and the J gene lost 4 bases, with 9 bases spanning the gap. The CDR3 has 13 amino acids. CDR3 DNA: TGTGCCAGCAGTTTAAGGGCCCCTTACGAGCAGTACTTC. It is translated as CASSLRAPYEQYF. Combining the CDR3 with reference TRBV28 and TRBJ2-7 gives the whole variable domain DVKVTQSSRYLVKRTGEKVFLECVQDMDHENMFWYRQDPGLGLRLIYFSYDVKMKEKGDIPEGYSVSREKKERFSLILESASTNQTSMYLCASSLRAPYEQYFGPGTRLTVT.

This clonotype was detected ten times or more. The J gene is TRBJ2-7, the V gene TRBV21-1. TRBV21-1 is given as a pseudogene. The CDR3 extends over 15 amino acids. The CDR3 DNA reads as TGTGCCAGCAGCAAAGGGCAGCCCAGGACCTACGAGCAGTACTTC. Its protein product is CASSKGQPRTYEQYF.